The 3 T cell receptor beta chains below were found in one sample sequenced in a study of blood T cell repertoires in COVID-19. Only in-frame clones appear in the TCRdb table, and some are missing; sequencing was by immunoSEQ multiplex PCR. The table has 150,000 to 200,000 clones, roughly 79% seen once. Sequencing was done on a sample of peripheral blood. All receptors come from a human donor with acute or convalescent COVID-19. The donor label of this sample is uncertain.

The chain uses TRBV4-3 and TRBJ1-2; 7 bases are shared with TRBD1. V lost 1 base and J lost 7; bases outside the gene matches: 3. This CDR3 has 13 residues. Germline V gene lookup returns CDR1 LGHNA and CDR2 YSLEER. This chain's CDR3 is CASSQAGGRGYTF. DNA for the CDR3: TGCGCCAGCAGCCAAGCAGGGGGACGTGGCTACACCTTC.

This clone was recorded only once. This rearrangement joins TRBV7-2 to TRBJ1-5, with 7 bases identical to TRBD1. V dropped 1 base and J dropped 4; count of bases not matched to a gene: 4. The CDR3 is 15 residues long. Germline V gene lookup returns CDR1 SGHTA and CDR2 FQGNSA. CDR3 sequence: CASSLGGQTNQPQHF. The CDR3 DNA is TGTGCCAGCAGCTTAGGGGGACAGACAAATCAGCCCCAGCATTTT.

The chain carries TRBV9 and TRBJ2-7, with 9 bases fitting TRBD1. V was clipped by 3 bases and J by 3 bases; unmatched bases: 4. This CDR3 has 14 amino acids. CDR1 is SGDLS and CDR2 is YYNGEE in the germline V gene. CDR3 residues: CASSEQGAGYEQYF. The CDR3 DNA is TGTGCCAGCAGCGAACAGGGGGCAGGCTACGAGCAGTACTTC.